This T cell receptor (beta chain) originates from a study of T cell responses to AZD1222 COVID-19 vaccine. The CDR3 loop spans 14 amino acids. V lost 3 bases, J lost 0 bases, and 6 bases lay in between. Per the germline V gene, CDR1 is MNHNS and CDR2 is SASEGT. The method was immunoSEQ multiplex PCR; TCRdb's version includes in-frame clones alone and lacks a portion of them. The table lists around 71,000 clones, roughly 80% of them singletons. The input for sequencing was peripheral blood, taken 28 days after the second AZD1222 dose. The V gene is TRBV6-1, the J gene TRBJ1-3; D gene uncertain. This sequence originates from an adult who received the AZD1222 COVID-19 vaccine. The CDR3 coding sequence is TGTGCCAGCAGTGATCGCTTCTCTGGAAACACCATATATTTT. It specifies CASSDRFSGNTIYF.